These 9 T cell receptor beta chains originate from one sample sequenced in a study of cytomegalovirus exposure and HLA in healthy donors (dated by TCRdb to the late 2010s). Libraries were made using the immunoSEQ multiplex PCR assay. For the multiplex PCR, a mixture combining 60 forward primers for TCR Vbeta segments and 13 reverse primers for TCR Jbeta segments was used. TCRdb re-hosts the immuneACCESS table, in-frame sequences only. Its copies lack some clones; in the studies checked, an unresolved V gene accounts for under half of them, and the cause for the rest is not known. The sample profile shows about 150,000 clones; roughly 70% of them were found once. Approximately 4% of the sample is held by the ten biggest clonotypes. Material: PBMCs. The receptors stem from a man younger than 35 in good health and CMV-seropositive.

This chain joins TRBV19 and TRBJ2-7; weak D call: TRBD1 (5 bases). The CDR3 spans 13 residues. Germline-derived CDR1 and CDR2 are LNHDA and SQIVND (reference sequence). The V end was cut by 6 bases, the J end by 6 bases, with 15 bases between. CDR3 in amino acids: CASSPGPGLEQYF. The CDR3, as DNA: TGTGCCAGTAGCCCCGGACCAGGGCTCGAGCAGTACTTC.

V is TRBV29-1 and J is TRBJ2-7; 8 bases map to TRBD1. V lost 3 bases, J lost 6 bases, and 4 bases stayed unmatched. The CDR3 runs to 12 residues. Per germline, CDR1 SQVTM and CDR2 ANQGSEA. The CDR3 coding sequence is TGCAGCGTTGAGACAGGGGTATCCGAGCAGTACTTC. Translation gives CSVETGVSEQYF.

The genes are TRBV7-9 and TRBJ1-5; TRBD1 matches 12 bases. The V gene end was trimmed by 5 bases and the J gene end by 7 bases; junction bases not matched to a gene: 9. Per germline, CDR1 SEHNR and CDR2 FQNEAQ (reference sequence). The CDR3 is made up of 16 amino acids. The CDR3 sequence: CASSPPGTGGRQPQHF. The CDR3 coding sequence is TGTGCCAGCAGCCCTCCCGGGACAGGGGGCCGGCAGCCCCAGCATTTT.

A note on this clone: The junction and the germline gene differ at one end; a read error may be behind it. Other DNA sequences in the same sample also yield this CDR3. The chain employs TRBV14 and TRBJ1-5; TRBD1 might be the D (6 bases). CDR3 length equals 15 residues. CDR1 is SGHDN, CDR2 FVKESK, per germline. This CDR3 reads CASSRTGSGNQPQHF. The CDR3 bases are TGCGCCAGCAGCCGAACAGGGTCTGGCAATCAGCCCCAGCATTTT.

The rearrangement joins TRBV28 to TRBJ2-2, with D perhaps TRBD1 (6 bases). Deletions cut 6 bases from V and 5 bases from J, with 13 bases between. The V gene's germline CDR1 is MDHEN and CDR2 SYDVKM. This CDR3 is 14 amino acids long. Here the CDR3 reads CASSLQGGTGELFF. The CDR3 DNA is TGTGCCAGCAGCCTACAGGGTGGTACCGGGGAGCTGTTTTTT.

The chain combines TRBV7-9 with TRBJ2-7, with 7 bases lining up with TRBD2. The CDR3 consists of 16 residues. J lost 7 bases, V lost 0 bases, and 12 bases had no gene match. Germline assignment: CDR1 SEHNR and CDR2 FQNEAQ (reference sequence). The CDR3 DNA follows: TGTGCCAGCAGCTTAGCTGCGGGAGCGGGTACGCGTGAGCAGTACTTC. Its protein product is CASSLAAGAGTREQYF.

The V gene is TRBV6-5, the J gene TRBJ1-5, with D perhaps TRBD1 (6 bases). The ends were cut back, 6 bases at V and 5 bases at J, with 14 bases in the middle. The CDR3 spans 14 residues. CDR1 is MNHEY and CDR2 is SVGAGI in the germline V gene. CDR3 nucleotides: TGTGCCAGCAGCTCAGGGGCGCCTTATCAGCCCCAGCATTTT. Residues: CASSSGAPYQPQHF.

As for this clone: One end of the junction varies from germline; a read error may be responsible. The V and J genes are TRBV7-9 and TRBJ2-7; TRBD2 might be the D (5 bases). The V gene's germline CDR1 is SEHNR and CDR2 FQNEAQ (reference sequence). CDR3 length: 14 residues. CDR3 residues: CACSSVRGSYEQYF. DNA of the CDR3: TGTGCCTGCAGTAGCGTTAGAGGTTCCTACGAGCAGTACTTC.

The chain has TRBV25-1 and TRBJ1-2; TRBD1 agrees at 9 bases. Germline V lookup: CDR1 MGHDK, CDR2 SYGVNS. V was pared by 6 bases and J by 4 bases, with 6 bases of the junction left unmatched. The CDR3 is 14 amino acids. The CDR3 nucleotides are TGTGCCAGCAGAGCCGGGACAGGGTTCTATGGCTACACCTTC. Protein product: CASRAGTGFYGYTF.